The subject of this entry is one T cell receptor (beta chain). What it binds is not known. The sample carries other DNA sequences with the same CDR3. These data belong to a study of shared clonotypes between healthy human individuals. The study, taken as a whole, reports: Expectations were that clonotype sharing among donors would be affected by sequencing depth.

Original data processing: Quality scores were absent from the junction-only immunoSEQ sequences, so filtering differed. The method was immunoSEQ multiplex PCR; TCRdb's version includes in-frame clones alone and lacks a portion of them. The V and J calls and clone size were taken over from that table, and D and trimming were inferred from the DNA. The sample carries some 2,100,000 clones, approximately 94% recorded once. The germline CDR1 and CDR2 sequences are SGHAT and FQNNGV. The CDR3 extends over 13 amino acids. The V gene lost 1 base and the J gene lost 6 bases, with 7 bases spanning the gap. The sequence came from a man aged 18 to 30 in good health. Sequencing input: naive CD4+ T cells sorted from blood. Subset given: CD45RA+ positively selected. The V and J genes are TRBV11-2 and TRBJ1-5, with D uncertain. The CDR3 nucleotides read TGTGCCAGCAGCTTAGTTCCCGGTCAGCCCCAGCATTTT. It yields the protein CASSLVPGQPQHF.